Reported below is one T cell receptor beta chain. There is no known antigen for this receptor. One base away there is no much larger clone; base qualities are not given. This entry is derived from a study of human T cells and chemical hapten exposure (dated by TCRdb to about 2021). Study-level background: For sensitization, 2% DPC in acetone was applied to a 2 cm by 2 cm area of upper inner arm skin. Patch testing on the upper back used Finn chambers containing 0.01% DPC, with scoring done after 6 days according to International Contact Dermatitis Research Group standards. Blood for TCR sequencing was provided by twenty-nine alopecia patients at one to four time points (pre-sensitization, 2, 6 and 24 weeks). Throughout the roughly 25-week study period, patients were also given weekly therapeutic DPC doses on the scalp. The mostly female patient cohort included alopecia areata with under or over 50% scalp involvement, alopecia totalis and alopecia universalis. This study followed changes in the peripheral blood TCR repertoire in vivo during primary and secondary sensitization of alopecia patients to the hapten diphenylcyclopropenone (DPC). Libraries were pooled for sequencing, and per-sample TCR yields varied mainly because of small differences in library volumes within the pool. Blood was sampled from patients pre-sensitization (week 0) and at 2, 6 and about 24 weeks after DPC sensitization.

V lost 1 base and J lost 3 bases; the stretch between them is 9 bases long. The CDR3 numbers 14 residues from cysteine through phenylalanine. The DNA shown is the 42-base CDR3, in frame from base 1. Sequences KGHSH (CDR1) and LQKENI (CDR2) are obtained from the germline V gene. Overall study outcomes, separate from this receptor: Compared with pre-sensitization or healthy control sets, expanded TCRs formed significantly more large CDR3 similarity clusters, which is consistent with antigen-driven responses. All patients had alopecia, a presumed autoimmune disease, so their immune response might differ from that of healthy individuals. After repeated subsampling, the strength of the expansion versus patch-test correlation and the threshold at which it became significant changed. No change with DPC sensitization was found in the number of TCRs above 1 in 1000 frequency, and no evidence of global repertoire structure alterations was found. Patch test score was positively correlated with the number of PT1 expanded TCRs, with significance at thresholds 8, 16 and 32 but not at 4.

Libraries were prepared through RACE. The sequencer listed for this sample is NextSeq 500. During library preparation, unique molecular identifiers were attached to individual cDNA molecules so that TCRs could be counted quantitatively and reproducibly. Both TCR alpha and TCR beta chains were sequenced from each blood RNA sample. Per the original workflow: A median of around 100,000 TCRs per sample was observed, with a range of roughly 20,000 to 700,000. V, J and CDR3 annotation of the TCR reads was carried out using the Decombinator software suite. For PS versus PT1 abundance plots, all samples were subsampled to the same number of TCRs (28,000). Expanded TCRs were defined as absent before sensitization and observed at least eight times at the 2-week time point. The raw public reads went through TCRdb reprocessing: fastp at Q25, MiXCR clone calling, in-frame beta chains kept. CDR3 protein duplicates are merged, each entry listing the most common genes and DNA. These V and J calls are TCRdb output, not the study's own analysis. The sample table holds some 36,000 distinct CDR3 sequences, of which roughly 7.2% were seen once. The ten largest clones take up 1.3% of the sample.

According to the study, the label for this sample's time point signals: pre-sensitization, week 0. This specimen's treatment or condition label, per the study, means: therapeutic diphenylcyclopropenone sensitization with weekly scalp DPC. Blood at each patch-test visit was drawn before the patch test was applied. To be eligible, patients had to be aged 18 to 70, diagnosed with alopecia and judged suitable for DPC therapy, while pregnant patients were excluded. Total RNA was isolated from unfractionated whole blood collected in Tempus Blood RNA tubes. The V and J genes are TRBV18 and TRBJ2-5, with the D gene uncertain. The sample consisted of whole blood, taken in connection with sensitization to the hapten diphenylcyclopropenone (DPC). The receptor was derived from a woman aged 45-65 years with alopecia areata. Some clones in this sample may be carry-over from other donors' samples. This receptor has the CDR3 CASSPRLEKETQYF. In nucleotides, the sequence is TGTGCCAGCTCACCACGGCTGGAAAAAGAGACCCAGTACTTC.